This is a list of T cell receptor beta chains from one sample in a study of PD-L1 blockade in urothelial cancer. Generated by immunoSEQ multiplex PCR, the TCRdb table keeps only in-frame clones and is missing some. Counted here are about 39,000 clones, 75% to 90% occurring once; the ten biggest clones make up over 9.5%. Sequencing was performed on PBMCs, taken around atezolizumab (anti-PD-L1) treatment. These receptors were collected from a man aged 40-49 years with urothelial cancer. Both conserved end residues are part of each CDR3. Each record gives: D gene, CDR3 length, clone size, J gene, V gene, CDR3 protein, CDR3 DNA. A D gene is named only where the DNA matches it firmly. Only part of the rows carry a size: once, few, many, or a class if the clone is expanded.

D gene: .; CDR3 length: 15; clone size: .; J gene: TRBJ1-3; V gene: TRBV6-6; CDR3 protein: CASSQIGTSGNTIYF; CDR3 DNA: TGTGCCAGCAGTCAGATCGGGACTTCTGGAAACACCATATATTTT
D gene: .; CDR3 length: 13; clone size: once; J gene: TRBJ2-1; V gene: TRBV11-1; CDR3 protein: CASSLPPDNEQFF; CDR3 DNA: TGTGCCAGCAGTCTACCGCCTGACAATGAGCAGTTCTTC
D gene: TRBD1; CDR3 length: 13; clone size: .; J gene: TRBJ1-4; V gene: TRBV10-1; CDR3 protein: CASAGQLNEKLFF; CDR3 DNA: TGCGCCAGCGCGGGACAGTTAAATGAAAAACTGTTTTTT
D gene: .; CDR3 length: 14; clone size: .; J gene: TRBJ2-2; V gene: TRBV18; CDR3 protein: CASSPYSLSGELFF; CDR3 DNA: TGTGCCAGCTCACCCTACAGCCTTTCCGGGGAGCTGTTTTTT
D gene: .; CDR3 length: 13; clone size: .; J gene: TRBJ2-3; V gene: TRBV5-8; CDR3 protein: CASSEARRGAQYF; CDR3 DNA: TGTGCCAGCAGCGAGGCCCGCAGGGGCGCGCAGTATTTT
D gene: TRBD1; CDR3 length: 16; clone size: .; J gene: TRBJ2-1; V gene: TRBV5-1; CDR3 protein: CASSLGGQGIQNEQFF; CDR3 DNA: TGCGCCAGCAGCTTGGGGGGACAGGGAATTCAGAATGAGCAGTTCTTC
D gene: TRBD2; CDR3 length: 14; clone size: .; J gene: TRBJ2-3; V gene: TRBV19; CDR3 protein: CASRASGSADTQYF; CDR3 DNA: TGTGCCAGTAGGGCGAGCGGGAGTGCAGATACGCAGTATTTT
D gene: .; CDR3 length: 14; clone size: .; J gene: TRBJ2-1; V gene: TRBV9; CDR3 protein: CASSVDPHRNEQFF; CDR3 DNA: TGTGCCAGCAGCGTAGACCCCCATCGGAATGAGCAGTTCTTC
D gene: .; CDR3 length: 16; clone size: .; J gene: TRBJ2-3; V gene: TRBV4-1; CDR3 protein: CASSLRGAFGTDTQYF; CDR3 DNA: TGCGCCAGCAGCCTCAGAGGCGCGTTTGGCACAGATACGCAGTATTTT
D gene: .; CDR3 length: 14; clone size: .; J gene: TRBJ1-2; V gene: TRBV6-5; CDR3 protein: CASSYSTRRGGYTF; CDR3 DNA: TGTGCCAGCAGTTACTCGACTAGGCGCGGTGGCTACACCTTC
D gene: TRBD1; CDR3 length: 15; clone size: .; J gene: TRBJ2-3; V gene: TRBV27; CDR3 protein: CASSRQGLGTDTQYF; CDR3 DNA: TGTGCCAGCAGCCGACAGGGGTTGGGCACAGATACGCAGTATTTT
D gene: TRBD1; CDR3 length: 13; clone size: .; J gene: TRBJ1-1; V gene: TRBV30; CDR3 protein: CAWSTGVNTEAFF; CDR3 DNA: TGTGCCTGGAGTACAGGGGTGAACACTGAAGCTTTCTTT
D gene: .; CDR3 length: 15; clone size: few; J gene: TRBJ2-7; V gene: TRBV11-3; CDR3 protein: CASAPGDSISYEQYF; CDR3 DNA: TGTGCCAGCGCCCCCGGTGACTCTATCTCCTACGAGCAGTACTTC
D gene: TRBD2; CDR3 length: 15; clone size: .; J gene: TRBJ2-7; V gene: TRBV5-4; CDR3 protein: CASSLGASGTYEQYF; CDR3 DNA: TGTGCCAGCAGCTTGGGGGCTAGCGGGACCTACGAGCAGTACTTC
D gene: .; CDR3 length: 14; clone size: .; J gene: TRBJ2-2; V gene: TRBV27; CDR3 protein: CASNEWGVGGELFF; CDR3 DNA: TGTGCCAGCAACGAATGGGGCGTAGGCGGGGAGCTGTTTTTT
D gene: TRBD1; CDR3 length: 15; clone size: .; J gene: TRBJ2-3; V gene: TRBV27; CDR3 protein: CASSYRGTSTDTQYF; CDR3 DNA: TGTGCCAGCAGTTACAGGGGAACTAGCACAGATACGCAGTATTTT
D gene: TRBD1; CDR3 length: 15; clone size: .; J gene: TRBJ1-1; V gene: TRBV2; CDR3 protein: CASSGTGNMNTEAFF; CDR3 DNA: TGTGCCAGCAGTGGGACAGGGAACATGAACACTGAAGCTTTCTTT
D gene: TRBD2; CDR3 length: 18; clone size: .; J gene: TRBJ2-3; V gene: TRBV19; CDR3 protein: CASSRAGVTSGGTDTQYF; CDR3 DNA: TGTGCCAGTTCAAGGGCGGGAGTTACCTCGGGGGGCACAGATACGCAGTATTTT
D gene: TRBD2; CDR3 length: 20; clone size: .; J gene: TRBJ2-2; V gene: TRBV28; CDR3 protein: CASSDYPGLAGGLNTGELFF; CDR3 DNA: TGTGCCAGCAGTGATTACCCGGGACTAGCGGGAGGGCTGAACACCGGGGAGCTGTTTTTT
D gene: TRBD1; CDR3 length: 12; clone size: .; J gene: TRBJ1-2; V gene: TRBV5-1; CDR3 protein: CASRGTGVGYTF; CDR3 DNA: TGCGCCAGTCGTGGGACAGGGGTTGGCTACACCTTC
D gene: TRBD1; CDR3 length: 15; clone size: few; J gene: TRBJ1-1; V gene: TRBV30; CDR3 protein: CARRQGPSPNTEAFF; CDR3 DNA: TGTGCCAGACGACAGGGCCCATCACCGAACACTGAAGCTTTCTTT
D gene: TRBD2; CDR3 length: 15; clone size: .; J gene: TRBJ2-5; V gene: TRBV4-3; CDR3 protein: CASSQGLAGEETQYF; CDR3 DNA: TGCGCCAGCAGCCAAGGCCTAGCGGGGGAAGAGACCCAGTACTTC
D gene: .; CDR3 length: 15; clone size: .; J gene: TRBJ1-2; V gene: TRBV19; CDR3 protein: CASSFETVTNYGYTF; CDR3 DNA: TGTGCCAGTAGTTTCGAGACAGTCACTAACTATGGCTACACCTTC
D gene: .; CDR3 length: 13; clone size: .; J gene: TRBJ2-3; V gene: TRBV19; CDR3 protein: CASSGHSTDTQYF; CDR3 DNA: TGTGCCAGCTCGGGACACAGCACAGATACGCAGTATTTT
D gene: .; CDR3 length: 13; clone size: .; J gene: TRBJ1-4; V gene: TRBV10-1; CDR3 protein: CASSGQPNEKLFF; CDR3 DNA: TGCGCCAGCAGTGGACAGCCTAATGAAAAACTGTTTTTT
D gene: TRBD1; CDR3 length: 19; clone size: .; J gene: TRBJ2-7; V gene: TRBV5-6; CDR3 protein: CASSSYWDRDWGCSYEQYF; CDR3 DNA: TGTGCCAGCAGCTCCTACTGGGACAGGGACTGGGGGTGCTCCTACGAGCAGTACTTC
D gene: .; CDR3 length: 15; clone size: .; J gene: TRBJ2-2; V gene: TRBV5-1; CDR3 protein: CASSTSGTLTGELFF; CDR3 DNA: TGCGCCAGCAGCACTTCCGGGACTTTGACCGGGGAGCTGTTTTTT
D gene: TRBD2; CDR3 length: 15; clone size: .; J gene: TRBJ2-5; V gene: TRBV6-1; CDR3 protein: CASTRLAGARETQYF; CDR3 DNA: TGTGCCAGCACCCGACTAGCGGGAGCACGGGAGACCCAGTACTTC
D gene: TRBD1; CDR3 length: 16; clone size: .; J gene: TRBJ2-5; V gene: TRBV6-5; CDR3 protein: CASSYAGQGALETQYF; CDR3 DNA: TGTGCCAGCAGTTACGCCGGACAGGGGGCTTTAGAGACCCAGTACTTC
D gene: .; CDR3 length: 14; clone size: .; J gene: TRBJ1-5; V gene: TRBV7-6; CDR3 protein: CASSLRGQGQPQHF; CDR3 DNA: TGTGCCAGCAGCTTGCGGGGGCAGGGGCAGCCCCAGCATTTT
D gene: .; CDR3 length: 15; clone size: .; J gene: TRBJ1-5; V gene: TRBV28; CDR3 protein: CASKYSGGDNQPQHF; CDR3 DNA: TGTGCCAGCAAATACTCCGGGGGAGACAATCAGCCCCAGCATTTT
D gene: .; CDR3 length: 13; clone size: .; J gene: TRBJ1-2; V gene: TRBV28; CDR3 protein: CASSAYSVDGYTF; CDR3 DNA: TGTGCCAGCAGTGCTTACTCGGTTGATGGCTACACCTTC
D gene: .; CDR3 length: 13; clone size: .; J gene: TRBJ2-3; V gene: TRBV30; CDR3 protein: CAWETGMADTQYF; CDR3 DNA: TGTGCCTGGGAAACGGGGATGGCAGATACGCAGTATTTT
D gene: .; CDR3 length: 12; clone size: .; J gene: TRBJ1-1; V gene: TRBV5-5; CDR3 protein: CASSLVGREAFF; CDR3 DNA: TGTGCCAGCAGCTTGGTGGGGCGCGAAGCTTTCTTT
D gene: .; CDR3 length: 11; clone size: .; J gene: TRBJ1-2; V gene: TRBV28; CDR3 protein: CAVDRSYGYTF; CDR3 DNA: TGTGCCGTGGACAGATCCTATGGCTACACCTTC
D gene: TRBD1; CDR3 length: 17; clone size: .; J gene: TRBJ1-1; V gene: TRBV5-6; CDR3 protein: CASSFLGQGGMNTEAFF; CDR3 DNA: TGTGCCAGCAGCTTCCTCGGACAGGGAGGGATGAACACTGAAGCTTTCTTT
D gene: .; CDR3 length: 16; clone size: .; J gene: TRBJ2-7; V gene: TRBV21-1; CDR3 protein: CASSKPGGRGLDEQYF; CDR3 DNA: TGTGCCAGCAGCAAACCAGGAGGCAGGGGGCTTGACGAGCAGTACTTC
D gene: TRBD1; CDR3 length: 13; clone size: .; J gene: TRBJ2-7; V gene: TRBV28; CDR3 protein: CASSNPGQYEQYF; CDR3 DNA: TGTGCCAGCAGCAATCCGGGACAGTACGAGCAGTACTTC
D gene: TRBD2; CDR3 length: 15; clone size: .; J gene: TRBJ2-7; V gene: TRBV14; CDR3 protein: CASSPGAGGAYEQYF; CDR3 DNA: TGTGCCAGCAGCCCAGGAGCGGGAGGGGCCTACGAGCAGTACTTC
D gene: TRBD1; CDR3 length: 14; clone size: .; J gene: TRBJ2-7; V gene: TRBV10-2; CDR3 protein: CASSEGTGVYEQYF; CDR3 DNA: TGCGCCAGCAGTGAGGGGACAGGGGTCTACGAGCAGTACTTC
D gene: TRBD2; CDR3 length: 16; clone size: .; J gene: TRBJ2-3; V gene: TRBV9; CDR3 protein: CASSSPRRGVTDTQYF; CDR3 DNA: TGTGCCAGCAGCTCCCCGAGACGGGGGGTCACAGATACGCAGTATTTT
D gene: .; CDR3 length: 12; clone size: few; J gene: TRBJ1-2; V gene: TRBV11-2; CDR3 protein: CASSSPGNGYTF; CDR3 DNA: TGTGCCAGCAGCTCCCCAGGAAACGGCTACACCTTC
D gene: TRBD1; CDR3 length: 14; clone size: .; J gene: TRBJ1-1; V gene: TRBV2; CDR3 protein: CASSLTGLNTEAFF; CDR3 DNA: TGTGCCAGCAGTTTGACAGGGCTGAACACTGAAGCTTTCTTT
D gene: .; CDR3 length: 13; clone size: .; J gene: TRBJ2-1; V gene: TRBV7-3; CDR3 protein: CASSWTDGGEQFF; CDR3 DNA: TGTGCCAGCAGCTGGACCGACGGGGGAGAGCAGTTCTTC
D gene: TRBD1; CDR3 length: 15; clone size: .; J gene: TRBJ2-3; V gene: TRBV7-9; CDR3 protein: CASSLPGQGADTQYF; CDR3 DNA: TGTGCCAGCAGCTTGCCGGGACAGGGGGCAGATACGCAGTATTTT
D gene: .; CDR3 length: 13; clone size: .; J gene: TRBJ1-5; V gene: TRBV21-1; CDR3 protein: CASSKGEDQPQHF; CDR3 DNA: TGTGCCAGCAGCAAAGGTGAGGATCAGCCCCAGCATTTT
D gene: TRBD2; CDR3 length: 14; clone size: .; J gene: TRBJ2-7; V gene: TRBV19; CDR3 protein: CASKGLADNYEQYF; CDR3 DNA: TGTGCCAGTAAGGGACTAGCGGATAACTACGAGCAGTACTTC
D gene: TRBD2; CDR3 length: 15; clone size: .; J gene: TRBJ2-3; V gene: TRBV4-1; CDR3 protein: CASSLTSGTTDTQYF; CDR3 DNA: TGCGCCAGCAGCCTGACTAGCGGGACAACAGATACGCAGTATTTT
D gene: TRBD2; CDR3 length: 15; clone size: .; J gene: TRBJ2-7; V gene: TRBV27; CDR3 protein: CASSLGLAGGYEQYF; CDR3 DNA: TGTGCCAGCAGTCTAGGACTAGCGGGAGGGTACGAGCAGTACTTC
D gene: TRBD2; CDR3 length: 18; clone size: .; J gene: TRBJ2-1; V gene: TRBV19; CDR3 protein: CASSKRTSGPMGANEQFF; CDR3 DNA: TGTGCCAGTAGCAAACGGACTAGCGGACCGATGGGGGCAAATGAGCAGTTCTTC
D gene: TRBD2; CDR3 length: 19; clone size: .; J gene: TRBJ2-7; V gene: TRBV27; CDR3 protein: CASSGGHRTSGGMLYEQYF; CDR3 DNA: TGTGCCAGCAGTGGGGGCCACCGGACTAGCGGGGGAATGCTCTACGAGCAGTACTTC
D gene: .; CDR3 length: 13; clone size: .; J gene: TRBJ2-1; V gene: TRBV28; CDR3 protein: CASSIRLANEQFF; CDR3 DNA: TGTGCCAGCAGTATCCGGCTAGCTAATGAGCAGTTCTTC
D gene: .; CDR3 length: 14; clone size: once; J gene: TRBJ1-1; V gene: TRBV6-1; CDR3 protein: CATELGGGNTEAFF; CDR3 DNA: TGTGCCACTGAGCTCGGTGGCGGGAACACTGAAGCTTTCTTT
D gene: .; CDR3 length: 19; clone size: .; J gene: TRBJ1-1; V gene: TRBV14; CDR3 protein: CASSQDDTEGAPMNTEAFF; CDR3 DNA: TGTGCCAGCAGCCAAGATGATACAGAGGGAGCCCCTATGAACACTGAAGCTTTCTTT
D gene: .; CDR3 length: 18; clone size: .; J gene: TRBJ2-5; V gene: TRBV19; CDR3 protein: CASSIKGRRGKGQETQYF; CDR3 DNA: TGTGCCAGTAGTATCAAGGGACGACGGGGGAAGGGCCAAGAGACCCAGTACTTC
D gene: .; CDR3 length: 14; clone size: .; J gene: TRBJ2-1; V gene: TRBV30; CDR3 protein: CALIREAAPNEQFF; CDR3 DNA: TGTGCCTTAATACGGGAAGCCGCCCCCAATGAGCAGTTCTTC
D gene: .; CDR3 length: 15; clone size: .; J gene: TRBJ2-7; V gene: TRBV4-1; CDR3 protein: CASSQANPGSYEQYF; CDR3 DNA: TGCGCCAGCAGCCAAGCGAACCCCGGGTCCTACGAGCAGTACTTC